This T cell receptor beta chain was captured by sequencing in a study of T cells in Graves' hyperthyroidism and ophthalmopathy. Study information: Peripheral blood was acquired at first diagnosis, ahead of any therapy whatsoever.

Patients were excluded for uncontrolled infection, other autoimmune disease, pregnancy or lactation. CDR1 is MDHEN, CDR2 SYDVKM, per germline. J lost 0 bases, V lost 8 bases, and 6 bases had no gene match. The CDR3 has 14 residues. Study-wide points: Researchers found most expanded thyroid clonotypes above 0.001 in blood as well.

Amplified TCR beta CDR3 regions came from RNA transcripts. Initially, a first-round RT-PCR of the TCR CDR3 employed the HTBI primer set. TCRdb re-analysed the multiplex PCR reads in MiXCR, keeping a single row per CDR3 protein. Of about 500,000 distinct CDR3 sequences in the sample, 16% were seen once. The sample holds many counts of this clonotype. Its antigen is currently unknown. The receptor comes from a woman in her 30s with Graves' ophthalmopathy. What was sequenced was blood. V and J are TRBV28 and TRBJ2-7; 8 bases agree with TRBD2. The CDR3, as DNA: TGTGCCAGCCTTGGGGCGGGAGGCTCCTACGAGCAGTACTTC. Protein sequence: CASLGAGGSYEQYF.